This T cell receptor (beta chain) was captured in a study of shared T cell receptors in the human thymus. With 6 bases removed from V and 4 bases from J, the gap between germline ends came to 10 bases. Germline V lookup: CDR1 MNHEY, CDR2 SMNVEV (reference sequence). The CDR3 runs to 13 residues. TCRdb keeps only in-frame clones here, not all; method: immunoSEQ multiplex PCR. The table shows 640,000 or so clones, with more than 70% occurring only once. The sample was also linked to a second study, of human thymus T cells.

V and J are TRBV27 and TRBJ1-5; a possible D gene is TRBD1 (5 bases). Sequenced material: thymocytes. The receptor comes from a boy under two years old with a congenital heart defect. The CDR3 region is CASRQQDNQPQHF. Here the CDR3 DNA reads TGTGCCAGCAGACAACAGGATAATCAGCCCCAGCATTTT.